The clone carrying this T cell receptor (beta chain) was seen only once. This sample was taken from a study of Ad26.COV2.S vaccination and SARS-CoV-2 variants. The CDR3 consists of 15 residues. Germline V gene data show CDR1 as MNHEY and CDR2 as SVGAGI. The V segment lost 5 bases and the J segment 6 bases; nucleotides outside the gene matches: 7. Data came from immunoSEQ multiplex PCR; TCRdb stores just in-frame clones and leaves some out. The sample carries a few hundred thousand clones, about nine tenths recorded once. Specified treatment: some 20 received Ad26.COV2.S at low or high dose, single or two shots; about 5 received placebo; per-sample allocation not given. Specimens were obtained on day 63 following the first vaccine or placebo injection.

This receptor was obtained from a person aged 18-60 years who received the Ad26.COV2.S COVID-19 vaccine or a placebo. The source was peripheral blood, collected in a trial of Ad26.COV2.S vaccine versus placebo. The V gene is TRBV6-5, the J gene TRBJ1-4, with TRBD1 matching over 9 bases. The CDR3 loop reads CASSMGTGRDEKLFF. In nucleotides, the CDR3 is TGTGCCAGCAGTATGGGGACAGGGAGGGATGAAAAACTGTTTTTT.